What follows describes a single TCR beta chain. Its antigen specificity is not known. Nothing much larger sits one base from this clone, and base qualities are not available. Deletion took 0 bases off V and 10 bases off J, with a span of 14 bases between the germline ends. The CDR3 goes from the cysteine to the phenylalanine over 15 residues. The only DNA kept is the CDR3, 45 bases in frame from the first base. According to the germline V gene, CDR1 reads SGDLS and CDR2 reads YYNGEE. Library creation used the immunoSEQ multiplex PCR assay. For the multiplex PCR, a mixture combining 60 forward primers for TCR Vbeta segments and 13 reverse primers for TCR Jbeta segments was used. A multiplex PCR assay on genomic DNA amplified the CDR3 region of rearranged TCR beta genes. The amplified TCR beta libraries were sequenced on the Illumina HiSeq System as 87-base-pair reads. As for the authors' bioinformatics: A later analysis tallied some 79 million unique TCR beta chains across the 666 repertoires, and about 12 million of those chains were shared by two or more donors. Raw reads were error-corrected and collapsed into unique sequences by a nearest-neighbor algorithm in which closely related sequences were merged to remove PCR and sequencing errors. CDR3 sequences were aligned to IMGT reference sequences to assign V, D and J gene segments. For a sequence to be retained, a match of at least six nucleotides to both a V gene segment and a J gene segment was required. Rearrangements were called productive when the CDR3 lacked stop codons and stayed in frame with V and J; all others were non-productive. CDR3 was defined by IMGT convention, running from the second conserved V-encoded cysteine to the conserved J-encoded phenylalanine. The earlier analysis of some 540 of the donors excluded any sequence lacking an unambiguous match to a single V gene segment. An earlier analysis of a few hundred of the donors called V segments functional above 56.7% productive rearrangements and segregating when the between-donor standard deviation exceeded 5%. A statistical classification framework was developed to diagnose cytomegalovirus status using the catalog of TCR beta chain sequences. A later analysis assigned V and J genes by comparing TCR nucleotide sequences with IMGT/GENE-DB human TR gene sequences. In a later analysis, CDR3 sequences and most-parsimonious VDJ recombination scenarios were assigned using the TCRdist pipeline. In a later analysis, each TCR beta chain was defined by its CDR3 amino acid sequence together with its V-gene family, and reads without a unique V-gene family were excluded. A later analysis removed roughly 590 highly shared, low-generation-probability nucleotide sequences to deal with suspected cross-contamination and a sequencing artifact. A later analysis calculated a clonal expansion index for each public chain from normalized within-repertoire ranks of inferred template counts. A later analysis computed generation probabilities with a VDJ recombination model fitted to out-of-frame rearrangements, and checked the results against IGoR. Hypergeometric tests were used in a later analysis to score TCR-TCR, TCR-HLA and TCR-CMV co-occurrence, with a repertoire-size bias correction applied to the TCR pairs. False discovery rates were estimated in a later analysis by permuting HLA or CMV assignments 20 times. In a later analysis, co-occurring TCRs were grouped using DBSCAN, and TCRdist sequence similarity was added for clustering within HLA-allele-positive subsets. For co-occurrence clustering, repertoires with fewer than 30,000 or more than 120,000 public chains were excluded, along with several repertoires with anomalous nucleotide sharing. Sourced from immuneACCESS, this table was stored by TCRdb with only in-frame sequences that have V and J called. A share of the clones is absent; for the studies checked, an unresolved V gene accounts for under half, and the remainder has no known explanation. V and J calls plus clone size are reproduced from that table; the DNA served to infer D and trimming. Here the sample has about 190,000 clones; 65% to 85% occur a single time. The ten largest clones take up roughly 1.6% of the sample.

This sample is part of a study of cytomegalovirus exposure and HLA in healthy donors (dated by TCRdb to about 2017). For the study in its entirety: An earlier analysis of more than 550 of the donors reported 276 Gb of sequence data and 90 million to 120 million unique TCR beta sequences obtained from around 180 million T cells. High-throughput TCR immunosequencing, statistical association of individual TCRs with disease status, and machine learning were combined to predict cytomegalovirus infection status. In the later analysis, no new phenotypic data were used to find candidate immune exposures; instead, reliance was placed on TCR beta sequences and their occurrence across donors. Besides the first cohort of around 670 subjects, a separate validation cohort made up of over 100 different subjects was used. The number of typed donors differed by locus: about 620-630 for A, B, C, DRB1 and DQB1; 500 to 550 for DQA1; around 610 for DPA1; and 450 to 480 for DPB1. Several DR-DQ haplotypes were treated as single units for association and clustering because of strong linkage in the cohort. A later analysis re-examined previously published TCR beta repertoires from just over 650 donors and added high-resolution HLA genotyping to investigate patterns of TCR occurrence. The genetic ancestry cluster associated with self-reported Caucasian donors included 81% of the 398 genotyped donors. Every discovery cohort repertoire had been produced on one sequencing platform. Among 398 genotyped donors of the cohort, an average of about 240,000 unique TCR beta nucleotide sequences were sequenced per donor, roughly a sixth of them non-productive. To decide whether each TCR beta V gene segment behaved as functional or pseudogenic, an earlier analysis of some 600 of the donors relied on high-throughput TCR beta sequencing. HLA typing covered class I and class II loci at four-digit resolution. Donor age, sex, ethnicity and CMV serostatus were collected together with the repertoire data. The study was designed to test whether signatures of past pathogen exposure could be identified by cataloging public T cell receptors. A later genetic analysis used genome-wide SNP genotypes for 398 of the 666 donors, treating that subset as a discovery cohort. The T cell repertoires of 666 subjects were profiled by immunosequencing and related to cytomegalovirus serostatus. An early release that covered several hundred HLA-typed donors contained about 300 gigabases of sequencing data and approximately 85 million unique TCR sequences. Results the study describes overall, beyond this receptor: HLA typing was unavailable for some donors at each locus, so association tests used only the typed subset. When HLA alleles, especially DR and DQ, strongly co-occurred, attributing TCR associations to individual alleles was difficult. In a later analysis, TCR association rates were found to vary across HLA loci, with the most associated TCRs seen for DRB1 alleles and the fewest for HLA-C alleles. The classifier was reported to diagnose cytomegalovirus status with high specificity and sensitivity in both the original cohort and the validation cohort. Seventeen rarely observed V segments, including chromosome 9 orphons, were excluded from the earlier analysis of several hundred of the donors because counts were too low. Several of the top co-occurrence clusters appeared to be linked to parvovirus B19, influenza, CMV and Epstein-Barr virus, according to a later analysis. Roughly uniform sequencing depth across donors was assumed in presence/absence analyses, although this assumption may not hold. The authors suggested that the approach could potentially be generalized to other disease states and immunological phenotypes. In vitro tests confirmed that a few of the cytomegalovirus-associated TCR beta chains recognize cytomegalovirus antigens. This cohort had only TCR beta chains sequenced, and the lack of alpha or paired-chain data limited which features could be detected. In a later genetic analysis, fewer N-insertions in productive TCRs were reported among donors in an Asian-associated ancestry cluster than the approximately 710-donor mean. While some public TCRs were present in many individuals, most TCR sequences turned up only very rarely across donors. A further reported finding was that TCR beta sequences accurately predicted the HLA-A and HLA-B alleles for most subjects in the first cohort. Because the 87-base-pair reads could not distinguish some IMGT-functional V segments, including TRBV6-2 and TRBV6-3, those segments were excluded. A group of highly shared sequence variants was considered likely to be a technical artifact of the sequencing pipeline. A later analysis found that HLA-associated TCR beta chains were more clonally expanded and had lower generation probabilities than equally common non-associated chains. V-gene and J-gene trimming of TCR beta chains was associated with a missense DCLRE1C variant in a later genetic analysis, and the association was replicated in an independent cohort. Correlated functional status among segregating V segments might be attributable to linkage disequilibrium, but an unknown experimental factor could not be ruled out. A later analysis associated about 18,000 TCR beta sequences with specific HLA alleles at a false discovery rate of 0.05. In the study, 150 to 200 TCR beta chains were listed as associated with cytomegalovirus. In a later analysis, most CMV-associated TCR beta chains were found to appear HLA-restricted, with HLA associations seemingly driven largely by CMV exposure. Broadly in line with IMGT annotations, most TCR beta V segments showed up in productive rearrangements about 87% or about 30% of the time in an earlier analysis of a few hundred of the donors. Immune exposure information for the cohort was limited to CMV serostatus.

The cohort consisted of some 730 healthy bone marrow donors. Cohort members were all nominally healthy when sampled, although unrecorded immune exposures were likely present. The donor tested CMV seronegative and was one of the 352 seronegative cohort members. Each donor provided a peripheral blood sample, and peripheral blood mononuclear cells were used for TCR beta sequencing. Genomic DNA extraction from the blood cell samples was performed with the Qiagen DNeasy Blood Extraction Kit. The V and J segments used are TRBV9 and TRBJ1-6; perhaps TRBD1 is the D gene, with 6 bases matching. The sequenced material came from PBMCs. The receptor was isolated from a woman aged 18-29 years in good health and CMV-seronegative. The DNA reads as follows: TGTGCCAGCAGCGTAGACGGCAGGGGAAACTCACCCCTCCACTTT. Its translation reads: CASSVDGRGNSPLHF.